This passage covers 17 T cell receptor beta chains from one sample sequenced in a study of T cell responses to AZD1222 COVID-19 vaccine. Sequenced by immunoSEQ multiplex PCR; TCRdb stores in-frame clones only, minus some. The sample has 150,000 to 200,000 clones; approximately 95% are singletons. The sample was peripheral blood, taken 28 days after the second AZD1222 dose. All receptors come from an adult who received the AZD1222 COVID-19 vaccine.

CDR3 sequence (DNA): TGTGCCAGAGGGACTGATATCTACAATGAGCAGTTCTTC. This sequence encodes CARGTDIYNEQFF. The chain is built from TRBV2 and TRBJ2-1, with D perhaps matching TRBD2 (6 bases). Germline CDR1 reads SNHLY; CDR2 reads FYNNEI. The V gene lost 9 bases and the J gene lost 3 bases, with 12 bases spanning the gap. The CDR3 extends over 13 amino acids.

This sequence joins TRBV11-2 and TRBJ2-4; 8 bases line up with TRBD1. With 5 bases clipped from V and 0 bases from J, the junction kept 12 bases outside the gene matches. CDR3 length equals 18 residues. Germline-derived CDR1 and CDR2 are SGHAT and FQNNGV. CDR3 DNA sequence: TGTGCCAGCAGCATTGGACAGGGAGGAGATCTAGCCAAAAACATTCAGTACTTC. Its protein product is CASSIGQGGDLAKNIQYF.

The J gene is TRBJ2-7, the V gene TRBV6-5; 10 bases map to TRBD2. The CDR3 runs 14 residues. Germline lookup yields CDR1 MNHEY and CDR2 SVGAGI. V was pared by 9 bases and J by 3 bases, with 8 bases of the junction left unmatched. The CDR3 nucleotides read TGTGCCAGTAGAACTAGCGGGGACTACTACGAGCAGTACTTC. The encoded protein is CASRTSGDYYEQYF.

Only one count was recorded for this clone. The chain is built from TRBV18 and TRBJ1-2; 8 nucleotides align to TRBD1. The CDR3 runs 14 residues. The germline V gene encodes CDR1 KGHSH and CDR2 LQKENI. V shed 3 bases and J 3 bases; nucleotides not matched to a gene: 3. The CDR3 here is CASSPGTGYYGYTF. The CDR3 DNA follows: TGTGCCAGCTCACCGGGGACAGGCTACTATGGCTACACCTTC.

CDR3 residues: CASSKSTNEKLFF. The DNA of the CDR3 is TGTGCCAGTAGCAAATCAACTAATGAAAAACTGTTTTTT. The chain employs TRBV19 and TRBJ1-4, with D unclear. The CDR3 loop spans 13 amino acids. V lost 6 bases, J lost 0 bases, and 5 bases lay in between. Germline-derived CDR1 and CDR2 are LNHDA and SQIVND (reference sequence).

The chain is built from TRBV29-1 and TRBJ2-2; unclear D gene. The germline V gene has CDR1 SQVTM and CDR2 ANQGSEA. V lost 3 bases, J lost 1 base, and 6 bases lay in between. The CDR3 runs 13 residues. CDR3 sequence: CSVEGRNTGELFF. As DNA, the CDR3 is TGCAGCGTTGAGGGAAGGAACACCGGGGAGCTGTTTTTT.

The chain is built from TRBV11-3 and TRBJ2-7, with a weak D call TRBD1 (6 bases). There are 15 residues in the CDR3. The V and J ends lost 1 base and 2 bases respectively, with 12 bases between them. CDR1 is SGHNT and CDR2 is YENEEA in the germline V gene. CDR3 in DNA: TGTGCCAGCAGCTTAGGATGGGGGCAGCCCTACGAGCAGTACTTC. This encodes CASSLGWGQPYEQYF.

The chain employs TRBV29-1 and TRBJ1-3; D unresolved. Germline V lookup: CDR1 SQVTM, CDR2 ANQGSEA. This CDR3 has 11 amino acids. Deletions cut 5 bases from V and 4 bases from J, with 6 bases between. CDR3 region: CSVRLGNTIYF. In DNA, the CDR3 is TGCAGCGTTCGCCTCGGAAACACCATATATTTT. The full variable domain, with the rest looked up from reference TRBV29-1 and TRBJ1-3, is SAVISQKPSRDICQRGTSLTIQCQVDSQVTMMFWYRQQPGQSLTLIATANQGSEATYESGFVIDKFPISRPNLTFSTLTVSNMSPEDSSIYLCSVRLGNTIYFGEGSWLTVV.

The chain carries TRBV19 and TRBJ2-1; 9 bases are shared with TRBD2. The CDR3 has 14 residues. The junction had 5 bases not matched to a gene; V was cut back by 4 bases and J by 7 bases. From germline, CDR1 is LNHDA and CDR2 SQIVND (reference sequence). The CDR3 region has the DNA TGTGCCAGTAGTAGCGGGGGGGCCGAAAATGAGCAGTTCTTC. Encoded protein: CASSSGGAENEQFF. Complete variable domain (other parts from reference TRBV19 and TRBJ2-1): DGGITQSPKYLFRKEGQNVTLSCEQNLNHDAMYWYRQDPGQGLRLIYYSQIVNDFQKGDIAEGYSVSREKKESFPLTVTSAQKNPTAFYLCASSSGGAENEQFFGPGTRLTVL.

The gene calls are TRBV19 and TRBJ1-5; no clear D gene. The V gene lost 3 bases and the J gene lost 10 bases, with 16 bases spanning the gap. Germline V gene data show CDR1 as LNHDA and CDR2 as SQIVND (reference sequence). The CDR3 consists of 14 residues. The CDR3 is CASSIYPSPGPQHF. CDR3 coding DNA: TGTGCCAGTAGTATCTACCCCTCGCCGGGTCCCCAGCATTTT.

V is TRBV5-1 and J is TRBJ1-6; 7 nucleotides align to TRBD1. V lost 0 bases, J lost 4 bases, and 4 bases stayed unmatched. This CDR3 is 16 amino acids long. CDR1 SGHRS and CDR2 YFSETQ come from the germline V gene. The CDR3 reads CASSLEPGQYNSPLHF. CDR3 coding DNA: TGCGCCAGCAGCTTGGAACCGGGACAGTATAATTCACCCCTCCACTTT.

With regard to this clone: One junction end does not reproduce the germline sequence, and a read error may be involved. The chain carries TRBV19 and TRBJ1-4; possible D gene TRBD1, 5 bases. The CDR3 runs to 15 residues. CDR1 is LNHDA and CDR2 is SQIVND in the germline V gene (reference sequence). This CDR3 is CASSPQQATHEKLFF. As DNA, the CDR3 is TGTGCCAGTAGTCCCCAACAGGCAACTCATGAAAAACTGTTTTTT.

The rearrangement uses TRBV30 and TRBJ1-5; a possible D gene is TRBD1 (5 bases). Germline V CDR1 and CDR2: GTSNPN, SVGIG (reference sequence). The length of the CDR3 is 13 residues. Trimming removed 1 base from V and 7 bases from J, with 11 bases in between. As DNA, the CDR3 is TGTGCCTGGAGTGCGGGACCCCAGCAGCCCCAGCATTTT. Its protein product is CAWSAGPQQPQHF.

This clone was observed once. The chain combines TRBV24-1 with TRBJ2-5, with D perhaps assigned TRBD1 or TRBD2 (5 bases each). CDR3 length: 13 residues. The germline gives CDR1 KGHDR, CDR2 SFDVKD. V was clipped by 7 bases and J by 5 bases, with 13 bases between them. CDR3 nucleotide sequence: TGTGCCACCAGCGAGAGTTGGGGGGAGACCCAGTACTTC. It yields the protein CATSESWGETQYF.

The V call is TRBV30, the J call TRBJ2-1; tentatively, D is TRBD2 (6 bases). Germline V gene data show CDR1 as GTSNPN and CDR2 as SVGIG (reference sequence). The CDR3 length is 13 residues. The V gene lost 1 base and the J gene lost 6 bases, with 10 bases spanning the gap. CDR3 nucleotides: TGTGCCTGGAGTGAGGGACTTCTCAATGAGCAGTTCTTC. Translating it yields CAWSEGLLNEQFF.

The V gene is TRBV7-8, the J gene TRBJ1-5; D call uncertain. V shed 2 bases and J shed 0 bases, with 14 bases lying between them. Germline values: CDR1 SGHVS, CDR2 FQNEAQ. The CDR3 covers 17 residues. The CDR3 coding sequence is TGTGCCAGCAGCTTATCCCCTGGCGGTTTTAGCAATCAGCCCCAGCATTTT. Its protein is CASSLSPGGFSNQPQHF.

CDR3 DNA: TGTGCCAGCAACAACGGGGTTCAGCCCCAGCATTTT. Amino acid sequence: CASNNGVQPQHF. V gene TRBV7-9 combines with J gene TRBJ1-5; D remains unclear. CDR3 size: 12 residues. CDR1 and CDR2 from the germline V gene are SEHNR and FQNEAQ (reference sequence). The V gene lost 7 bases and the J gene lost 6 bases, with 10 bases spanning the gap.